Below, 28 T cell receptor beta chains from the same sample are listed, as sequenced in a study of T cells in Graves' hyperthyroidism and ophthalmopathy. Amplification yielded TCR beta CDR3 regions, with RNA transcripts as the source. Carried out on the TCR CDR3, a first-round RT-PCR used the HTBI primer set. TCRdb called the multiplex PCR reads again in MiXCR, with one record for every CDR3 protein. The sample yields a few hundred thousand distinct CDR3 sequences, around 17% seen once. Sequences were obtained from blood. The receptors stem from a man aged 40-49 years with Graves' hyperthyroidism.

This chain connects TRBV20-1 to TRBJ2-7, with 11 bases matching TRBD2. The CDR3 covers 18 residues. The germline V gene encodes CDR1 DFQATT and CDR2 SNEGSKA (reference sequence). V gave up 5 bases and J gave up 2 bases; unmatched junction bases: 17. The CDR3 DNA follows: TGCAGTGCTCGAAGGGCCGCTAGCGGGGGGATTCAGCCCTACGAGCAGTACTTC. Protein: CSARRAASGGIQPYEQYF.

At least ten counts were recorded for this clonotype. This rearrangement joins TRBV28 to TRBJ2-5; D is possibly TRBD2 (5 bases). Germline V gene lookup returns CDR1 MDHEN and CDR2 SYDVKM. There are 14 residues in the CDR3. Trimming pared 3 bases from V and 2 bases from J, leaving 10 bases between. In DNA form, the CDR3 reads TGTGCCAGCAGTTTTACCCGGGATCAAGAGACCCAGTACTTC. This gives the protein CASSFTRDQETQYF.

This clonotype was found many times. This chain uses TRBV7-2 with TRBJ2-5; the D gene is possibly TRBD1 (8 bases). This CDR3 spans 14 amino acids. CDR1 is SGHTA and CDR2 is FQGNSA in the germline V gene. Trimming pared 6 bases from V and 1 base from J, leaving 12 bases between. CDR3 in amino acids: CASRQGGIQETQYF. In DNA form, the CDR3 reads TGTGCCAGCAGACAGGGGGGGATCCAAGAGACCCAGTACTTC. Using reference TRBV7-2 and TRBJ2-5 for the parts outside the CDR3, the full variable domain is GAGVSQSPSNKVTEKGKDVELRCDPISGHTALYWYRQSLGQGLEFLIYFQGNSAPDKSGLPSDRFSAERTGGSVSTLTIQRTQQEDSAVYLCASRQGGIQETQYFGPGTRLLVL.

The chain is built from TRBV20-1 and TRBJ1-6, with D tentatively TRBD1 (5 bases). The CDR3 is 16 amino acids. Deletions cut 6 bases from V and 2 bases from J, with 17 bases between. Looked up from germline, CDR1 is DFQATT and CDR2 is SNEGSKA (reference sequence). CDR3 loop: CSAPRDRRTYNSPLHF. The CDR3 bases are TGCAGTGCCCCACGGGACCGACGAACCTATAATTCACCCCTCCACTTT.

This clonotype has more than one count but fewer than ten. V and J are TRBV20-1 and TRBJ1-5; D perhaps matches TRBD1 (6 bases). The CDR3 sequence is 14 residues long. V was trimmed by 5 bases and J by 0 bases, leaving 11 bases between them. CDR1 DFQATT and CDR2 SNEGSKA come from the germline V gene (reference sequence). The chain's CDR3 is CSARDIHSNQPQHF. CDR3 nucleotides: TGCAGTGCTCGGGACATCCATAGCAATCAGCCCCAGCATTTT.

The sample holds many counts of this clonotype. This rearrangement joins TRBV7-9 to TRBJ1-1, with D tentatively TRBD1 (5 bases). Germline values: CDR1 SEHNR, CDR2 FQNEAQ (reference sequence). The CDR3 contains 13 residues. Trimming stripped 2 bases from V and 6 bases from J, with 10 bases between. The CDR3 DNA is TGTGCCAGCAGCTTACAGGGAGTGTCTGAAGCTTTCTTT. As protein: CASSLQGVSEAFF.

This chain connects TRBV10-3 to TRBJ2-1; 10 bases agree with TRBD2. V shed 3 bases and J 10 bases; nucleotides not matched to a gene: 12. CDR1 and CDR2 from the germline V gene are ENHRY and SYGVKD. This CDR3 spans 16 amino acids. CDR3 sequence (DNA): TGTGCCATCAGTGATACCGGGGAGCGGGGGGGGGGCGAGCAGTTCTTC. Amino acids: CAISDTGERGGGEQFF.

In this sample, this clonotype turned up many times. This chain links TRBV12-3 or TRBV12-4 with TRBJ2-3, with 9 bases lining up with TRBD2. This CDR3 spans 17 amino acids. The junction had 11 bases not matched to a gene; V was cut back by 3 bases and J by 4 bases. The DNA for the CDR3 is TGTGCCAGCAGTTTTCGACCTAGCGGGGTTTGGGCAGATACGCAGTATTTT. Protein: CASSFRPSGVWADTQYF.

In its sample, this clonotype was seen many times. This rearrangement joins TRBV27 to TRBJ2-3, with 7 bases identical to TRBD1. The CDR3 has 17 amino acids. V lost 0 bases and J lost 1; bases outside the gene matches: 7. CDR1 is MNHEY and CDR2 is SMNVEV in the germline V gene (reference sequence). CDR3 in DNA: TGTGCCAGCAGTTTATCCCCCCGACAGGGAGGCACAGATACGCAGTATTTT. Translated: CASSLSPRQGGTDTQYF.

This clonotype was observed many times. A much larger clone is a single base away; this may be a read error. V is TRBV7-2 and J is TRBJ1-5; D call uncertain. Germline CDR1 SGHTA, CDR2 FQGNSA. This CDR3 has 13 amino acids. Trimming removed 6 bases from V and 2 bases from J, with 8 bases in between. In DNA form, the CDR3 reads TGTACCAGCAGGCCCGGTGGCAATCAGCCCCAGCATTTT. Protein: CTSRPGGNQPQHF.

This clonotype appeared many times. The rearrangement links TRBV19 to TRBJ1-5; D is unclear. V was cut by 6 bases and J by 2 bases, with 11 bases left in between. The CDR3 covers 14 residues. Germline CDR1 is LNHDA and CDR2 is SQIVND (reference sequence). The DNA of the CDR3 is TGTGCCAGTAGGGGAGGGCGCGGCAATCAGCCCCAGCATTTT. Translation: CASRGGRGNQPQHF.

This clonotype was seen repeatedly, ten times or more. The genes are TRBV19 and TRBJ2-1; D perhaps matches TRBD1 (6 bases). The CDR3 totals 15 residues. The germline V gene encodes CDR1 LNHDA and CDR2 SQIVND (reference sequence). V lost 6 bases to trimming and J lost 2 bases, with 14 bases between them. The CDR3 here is CASSLQGYTYNEQFF. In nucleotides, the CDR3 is TGTGCCAGTAGCTTACAGGGATATACCTACAATGAGCAGTTCTTC. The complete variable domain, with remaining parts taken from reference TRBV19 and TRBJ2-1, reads DGGITQSPKYLFRKEGQNVTLSCEQNLNHDAMYWYRQDPGQGLRLIYYSQIVNDFQKGDIAEGYSVSREKKESFPLTVTSAQKNPTAFYLCASSLQGYTYNEQFFGPGTRLTVL.

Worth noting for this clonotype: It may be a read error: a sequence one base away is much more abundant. The DNA for the CDR3 is TGTGCCAGCAGCGTCGACAATTACAACCATGGCTACACCTTC. Protein: CASSVDNYNHGYTF. The rearrangement uses TRBV9 and TRBJ1-2; D gene unclear. From germline, CDR1 is SGDLS and CDR2 YYNGEE. The germline V and J ends were trimmed by 2 bases and 6 bases, with 14 bases remaining between them. The length of the CDR3 is 14 residues.

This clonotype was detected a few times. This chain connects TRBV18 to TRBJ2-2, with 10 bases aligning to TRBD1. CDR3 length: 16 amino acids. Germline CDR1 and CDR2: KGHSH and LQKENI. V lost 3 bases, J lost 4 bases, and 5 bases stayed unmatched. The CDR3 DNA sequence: TGTGCCAGCTCACCGTACGGGACAGGGGCCACCGGGGAGCTGTTTTTT. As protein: CASSPYGTGATGELFF. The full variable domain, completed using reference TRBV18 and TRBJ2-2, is NAGVMQNPRHLVRRRGQEARLRCSPMKGHSHVYWYRQLPEEGLKFMVYLQKENIIDESGMPKERFSAEFPKEGPSILRIQQVVRGDSAAYFCASSPYGTGATGELFFGEGSRLTVL.

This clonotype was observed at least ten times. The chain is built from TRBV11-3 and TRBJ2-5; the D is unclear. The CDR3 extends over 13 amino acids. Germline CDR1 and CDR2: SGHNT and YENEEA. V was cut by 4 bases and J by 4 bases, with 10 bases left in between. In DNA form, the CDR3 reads TGTGCCAGCAGCTATGACACGCGAGAGACCCAGTACTTC. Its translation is CASSYDTRETQYF.

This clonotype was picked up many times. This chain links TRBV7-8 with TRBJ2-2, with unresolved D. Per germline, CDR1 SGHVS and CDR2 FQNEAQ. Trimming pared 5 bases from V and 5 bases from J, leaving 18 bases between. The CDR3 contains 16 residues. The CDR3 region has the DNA TGTGCCAGCAGCGTCTACTACTCTGCGGAGACCGGGGAGCTGTTTTTT. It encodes CASSVYYSAETGELFF.

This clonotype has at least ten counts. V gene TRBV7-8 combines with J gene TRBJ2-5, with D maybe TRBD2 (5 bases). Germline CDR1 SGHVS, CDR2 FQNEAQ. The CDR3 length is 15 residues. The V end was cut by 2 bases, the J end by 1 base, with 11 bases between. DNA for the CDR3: TGTGCCAGCAGCTTACGGAGACTATCCCAAGAGACCCAGTACTTC. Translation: CASSLRRLSQETQYF. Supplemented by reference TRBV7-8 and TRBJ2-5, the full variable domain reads GAGVSQSPRYKVAKRGQDVALRCDPISGHVSLFWYQQALGQGPEFLTYFQNEAQLDKSGLPSDRFFAERPEGSVSTLKIQRTQQEDSAVYLCASSLRRLSQETQYFGPGTRLLVL.

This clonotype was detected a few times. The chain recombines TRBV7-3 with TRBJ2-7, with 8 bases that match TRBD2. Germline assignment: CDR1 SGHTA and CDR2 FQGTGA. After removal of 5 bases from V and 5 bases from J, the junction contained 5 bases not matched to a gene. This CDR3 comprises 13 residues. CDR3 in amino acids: CASSRTLADEQYF. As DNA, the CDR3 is TGTGCCAGCAGCCGCACACTAGCGGACGAGCAGTACTTC.

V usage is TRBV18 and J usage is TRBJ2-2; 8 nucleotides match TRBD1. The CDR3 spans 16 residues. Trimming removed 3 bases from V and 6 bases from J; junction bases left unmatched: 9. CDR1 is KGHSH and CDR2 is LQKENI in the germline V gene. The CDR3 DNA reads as TGTGCCAGCTCACCTTTGACAGGGGCTAGCGCCGGGGAGCTGTTTTTT. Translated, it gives CASSPLTGASAGELFF. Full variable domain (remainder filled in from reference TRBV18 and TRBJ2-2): NAGVMQNPRHLVRRRGQEARLRCSPMKGHSHVYWYRQLPEEGLKFMVYLQKENIIDESGMPKERFSAEFPKEGPSILRIQQVVRGDSAAYFCASSPLTGASAGELFFGEGSRLTVL.

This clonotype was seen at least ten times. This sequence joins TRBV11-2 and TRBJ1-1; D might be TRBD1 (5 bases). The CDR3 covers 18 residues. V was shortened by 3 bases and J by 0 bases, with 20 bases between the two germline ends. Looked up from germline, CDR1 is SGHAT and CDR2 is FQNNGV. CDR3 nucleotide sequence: TGTGCCAGCAGCTTTAAGGGTGGGACGCAGCCCATGAACACTGAAGCTTTCTTT. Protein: CASSFKGGTQPMNTEAFF.

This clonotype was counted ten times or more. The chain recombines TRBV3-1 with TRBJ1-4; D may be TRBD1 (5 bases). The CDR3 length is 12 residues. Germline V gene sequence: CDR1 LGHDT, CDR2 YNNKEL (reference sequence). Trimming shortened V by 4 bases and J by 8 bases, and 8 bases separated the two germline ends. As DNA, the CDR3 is TGTGCCAGCAGCCTCTACAGGGAAAAACTGTTTTTT. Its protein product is CASSLYREKLFF.

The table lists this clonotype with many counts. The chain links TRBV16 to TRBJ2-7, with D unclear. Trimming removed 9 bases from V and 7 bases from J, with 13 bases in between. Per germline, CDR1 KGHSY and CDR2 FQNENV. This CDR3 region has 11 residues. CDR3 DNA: TGTGCCAGTGGTCGGGTGAGGGAGCAGTACTTC. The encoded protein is CASGRVREQYF.

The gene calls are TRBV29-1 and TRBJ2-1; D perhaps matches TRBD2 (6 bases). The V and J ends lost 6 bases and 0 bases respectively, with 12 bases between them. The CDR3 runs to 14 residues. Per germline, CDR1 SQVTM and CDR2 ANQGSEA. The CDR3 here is CSVDGGSSYNEQFF. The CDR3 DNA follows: TGCAGCGTAGACGGGGGTAGCTCCTACAATGAGCAGTTCTTC.

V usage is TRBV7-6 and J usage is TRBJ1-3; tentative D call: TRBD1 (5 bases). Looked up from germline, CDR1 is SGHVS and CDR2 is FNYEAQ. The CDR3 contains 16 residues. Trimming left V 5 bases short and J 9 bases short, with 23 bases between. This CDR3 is CASSRTTDPLVSTIYF. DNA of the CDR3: TGTGCCAGCAGCAGGACGACAGATCCCCTCGTAAGCACCATATATTTT.

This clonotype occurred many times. The CDR3 spells CASSLVGADGYGYTF. The CDR3 DNA is TGTGCCAGCAGTTTAGTGGGGGCGGATGGCTATGGCTACACCTTC. V usage is TRBV28 and J usage is TRBJ1-2; a possible D gene is TRBD1 (6 bases). Germline values: CDR1 MDHEN, CDR2 SYDVKM. V lost 2 bases and J lost 4, with 14 bases in between. The CDR3 has 15 amino acids.

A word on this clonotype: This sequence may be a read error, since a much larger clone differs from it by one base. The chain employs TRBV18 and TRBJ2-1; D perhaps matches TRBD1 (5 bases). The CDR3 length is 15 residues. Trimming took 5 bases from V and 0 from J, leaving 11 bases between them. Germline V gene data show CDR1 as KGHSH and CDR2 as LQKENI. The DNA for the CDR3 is TGTGCCAGCTCATTTCAGGGCTACTCCTACAATGAGCAGTTCTTC. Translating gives CASSFQGYSYNEQFF.

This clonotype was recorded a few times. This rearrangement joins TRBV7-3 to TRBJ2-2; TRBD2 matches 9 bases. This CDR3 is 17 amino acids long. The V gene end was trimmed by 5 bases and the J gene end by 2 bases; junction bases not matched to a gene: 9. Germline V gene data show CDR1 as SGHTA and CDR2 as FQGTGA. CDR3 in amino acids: CASSPVSGGLNTGELFF. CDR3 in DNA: TGTGCCAGCAGCCCTGTCAGCGGGGGGCTCAACACCGGGGAGCTGTTTTTT.

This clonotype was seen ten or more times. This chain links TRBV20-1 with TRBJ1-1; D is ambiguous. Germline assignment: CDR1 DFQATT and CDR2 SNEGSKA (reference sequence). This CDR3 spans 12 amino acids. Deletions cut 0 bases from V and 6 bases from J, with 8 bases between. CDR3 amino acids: CSARDSVAEAFF. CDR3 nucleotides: TGCAGTGCTAGAGATTCGGTCGCTGAAGCTTTCTTT.